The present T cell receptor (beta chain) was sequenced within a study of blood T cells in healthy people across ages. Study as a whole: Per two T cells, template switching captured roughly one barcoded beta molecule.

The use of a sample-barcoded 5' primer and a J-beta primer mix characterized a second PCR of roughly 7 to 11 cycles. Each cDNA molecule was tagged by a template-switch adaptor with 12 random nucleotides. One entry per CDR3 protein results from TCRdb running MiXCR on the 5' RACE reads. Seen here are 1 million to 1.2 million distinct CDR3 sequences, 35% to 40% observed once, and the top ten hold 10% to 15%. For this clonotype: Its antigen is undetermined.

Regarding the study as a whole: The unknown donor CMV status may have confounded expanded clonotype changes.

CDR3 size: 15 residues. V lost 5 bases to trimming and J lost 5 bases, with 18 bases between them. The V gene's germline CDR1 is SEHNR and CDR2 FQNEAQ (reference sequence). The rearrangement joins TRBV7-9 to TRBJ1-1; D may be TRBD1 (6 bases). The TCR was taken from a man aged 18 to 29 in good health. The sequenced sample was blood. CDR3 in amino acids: CASSKLRGAKTEAFF. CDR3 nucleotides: TGTGCCAGCAGCAAATTAAGGGGGGCAAAAACTGAAGCTTTCTTT.